This TCR beta chain was obtained from a study of T cell responses to AZD1222 COVID-19 vaccine. About the study: Both about-4-week and about-12-week second-dose recipients were combined.

General observations from the study: White British people made up most donors, females outnumbered males, and clonal diversity was possibly underestimated. Unmutated variant regions are reportedly the target of nearly half of TCRs that are spike-specific.

As to this clone: Its matching antigen is unknown.

The V and J ends lost 5 bases and 11 bases, in that order; junction bases with no gene match: 8. This CDR3 contains 15 residues. The germline V gene has CDR1 PRHDT and CDR2 FYEKMQ (reference sequence). Clones were sequenced by immunoSEQ multiplex PCR, and TCRdb holds only the in-frame ones, with some missing. The sample shows 150,000 or so clones, about 91% of them seen only once. The chain has TRBV13 and TRBJ1-6, with TRBD1 matching 11 bases. The origin of this receptor is an adult in good health. The sample was peripheral blood, taken on day 0 of AZD1222 vaccination. The CDR3 sequence: CASSMGQGVGAPLHF. The DNA of the CDR3 is TGTGCCAGCAGCATGGGACAGGGGGTTGGTGCACCCCTCCACTTT. Looking up the rest from reference TRBV13 and TRBJ1-6 gives the full variable domain: AAGVIQSPRHLIKEKRETATLKCYPIPRHDTVYWYQQGPGQDPQFLISFYEKMQSDKGSIPDRFSAQQFSDYHSELNMSSLELGDSALYFCASSMGQGVGAPLHFGNGTRLTVT.